Sequencing of this TCR beta chain was carried out in a study of blood T cells in healthy people across ages. Those donating, healthy Caucasian individuals from Russia, were aged roughly 6 to 90. The CDR3 covers 12 residues. Deletions cut 8 bases from V and 8 bases from J, with 15 bases between. CDR1 SEHNR and CDR2 FQNEAQ come from the germline V gene (reference sequence). The use of a sample-barcoded 5' primer and a J-beta primer mix characterized a second PCR of roughly 7 to 11 cycles. TCRdb redid the calling of the 5' RACE reads with MiXCR, one entry per CDR3 protein. This table holds over 600,000 distinct CDR3 sequences, 46% found once.

This receptor was taken from a man older than 75 in good health. The sequencing sample was made of blood. This chain connects TRBV7-9 to TRBJ1-2; a possible D gene is TRBD1 (6 bases). This CDR3 reads CASRIDRNGYTF. CDR3 DNA: TGTGCCAGCCGCATAGACAGGAACGGCTACACCTTC.